Listed here are 27 T cell receptor beta chains from one sample, sequenced in a study of technical replicates of blood from several donors. The table came from immunoSEQ multiplex PCR; TCRdb's copy has only in-frame clones and leaves some out. The repertoire holds more than 65,000 clones, with more than 80% as singletons. The sample was PBMCs. The receptors stem from a human donor in good health. Some clones in this sample may be carry-over from other donors' samples.

This rearrangement joins TRBV28 to TRBJ1-1; D is undetermined. The CDR3 totals 14 residues. The V gene lost 7 bases and the J gene lost 0 bases, with 12 bases spanning the gap. Germline loops: CDR1 MDHEN, CDR2 SYDVKM. CDR3 in amino acids: CASTPRILNTEAFF. Here the CDR3 DNA reads TGTGCCAGCACTCCCAGGATCCTGAACACTGAAGCTTTCTTT.

The chain recombines TRBV14 with TRBJ2-7; 10 nucleotides align to TRBD1. Losses at the gene ends were 4 bases for V and 2 bases for J; bases not matched to a gene: 2. Germline assignment: CDR1 SGHDN and CDR2 FVKESK. The CDR3 loop spans 14 amino acids. The CDR3 DNA follows: TGTGCCAGCAGCCCCGGACAGGGGGCCTACGAGCAGTACTTC. It translates to CASSPGQGAYEQYF. Complete variable domain (other parts from reference TRBV14 and TRBJ2-7): EAGVTQFPSHSVIEKGQTVTLRCDPISGHDNLYWYRRVMGKEIKFLLHFVKESKQDESGMPNNRFLAERTGGTYSTLKVQPAELEDSGVYFCASSPGQGAYEQYFGPGTRLTVT.

This clone appeared a single time. V is TRBV5-1 and J is TRBJ1-4; 8 nucleotides align to TRBD1. CDR1 is SGHRS, CDR2 YFSETQ, per germline. V gave up 4 bases and J gave up 8 bases; unmatched junction bases: 7. This CDR3 contains 14 residues. Here the CDR3 reads CASSLRGLEEKLFF. The CDR3 nucleotides read TGCGCCAGCAGCCTCAGGGGGCTCGAAGAAAAACTGTTTTTT.

The table lists this clone with a count of one. The V gene is TRBV5-4, the J gene TRBJ2-1; 12 bases map to TRBD2. CDR1 and CDR2 (germline): SGHNT, YYREEE (reference sequence). Germline trimming cut 4 bases from V and 2 bases from J; bases unmatched to any gene: 1. CDR3 size: 15 residues. CDR3 DNA sequence: TGTGCCAGCAGCCGGACTAGCGGGACCTACAATGAGCAGTTCTTC. It translates to CASSRTSGTYNEQFF.

This clone has a handful of counts. The chain joins TRBV10-3 to TRBJ2-7, with D hard to call. Germline assignment: CDR1 ENHRY and CDR2 SYGVKD. The CDR3 extends over 11 amino acids. The V and J ends lost 4 bases and 5 bases respectively, with 6 bases between them. CDR3 sequence: CAISGYNEQYF. The CDR3 DNA reads as TGTGCCATCAGTGGTTACAACGAGCAGTACTTC.

This sequence joins TRBV6-5 and TRBJ2-3, with 9 bases identical to TRBD1. With V trimmed by 5 bases and J by 2 bases, 5 bases remained unmatched. CDR1 MNHEY and CDR2 SVGAGI come from the germline V gene. CDR3 length: 15 residues. In DNA, the CDR3 is TGTGCCAGCAGTCTAAACAGGGGGCTCACAGATACGCAGTATTTT. It yields the protein CASSLNRGLTDTQYF.

The V gene is TRBV29-1, the J gene TRBJ2-5; D is undetermined. Germline V lookup: CDR1 SQVTM, CDR2 ANQGSEA. This CDR3 comprises 11 residues. V gave up 6 bases and J gave up 4 bases, with 9 bases separating them. The DNA of the CDR3 is TGCAGCGTCACCACGGGAGAGACCCAGTACTTC. As protein: CSVTTGETQYF.

This chain connects TRBV30 to TRBJ2-7; a weak D match, TRBD1 (6 bases). CDR1 and CDR2 (germline): GTSNPN, SVGIG (reference sequence). Trimming left V 0 bases short and J 2 bases short, with 11 bases between. The CDR3 loop spans 14 amino acids. The CDR3 loop is CAWSVGTFPYEQYF. As DNA, the CDR3 is TGTGCCTGGAGTGTAGGGACATTCCCCTACGAGCAGTACTTC.

The CDR3 loop is CASSLVGQIGNTIYF. In nucleotides, the CDR3 is TGTGCCAGCAGCTTAGTAGGACAGATAGGAAACACCATATATTTT. The gene calls are TRBV7-2 and TRBJ1-3; perhaps TRBD1 as D (6 bases). The CDR3 covers 15 residues. Germline CDR1 and CDR2: SGHTA and FQGNSA. The V gene lost 1 base and the J gene lost 4 bases, with 11 bases spanning the gap.

The rearrangement uses TRBV27 and TRBJ1-5; unclear D gene. Trimming took 6 bases from V and 4 from J, leaving 10 bases between them. This CDR3 region has 13 residues. CDR1 is MNHEY, CDR2 SMNVEV, per germline (reference sequence). The CDR3 loop is CASRGRGNQPQHF. The CDR3 bases are TGTGCCAGCAGAGGCAGAGGAAATCAGCCCCAGCATTTT.

This clone was seen only once. J is TRBJ2-2 and V is TRBV4-1; the D gene is possibly TRBD1 (5 bases). The ends were cut back, 0 bases at V and 2 bases at J, with 10 bases in the middle. The CDR3 extends over 16 amino acids. CDR1 and CDR2 (germline): MGHRA, YSYEKL. CDR3 DNA sequence: TGCGCCAGCAGCCAAGACAGAGACAGCAACACCGGGGAGCTGTTTTTT. Its protein is CASSQDRDSNTGELFF.

V usage is TRBV25-1 and J usage is TRBJ2-6; 8 bases map to TRBD2. This CDR3 has 18 residues. Germline V gene data show CDR1 as MGHDK and CDR2 as SYGVNS. The V gene end was trimmed by 5 bases and the J gene end by 0 bases; junction bases not matched to a gene: 9. The CDR3: CASSPRAGARSGANVLTF. CDR3 DNA sequence: TGTGCCAGCAGTCCGAGAGCGGGAGCGCGCTCTGGGGCCAACGTCCTGACTTTC.

A few counts support this clone. The chain combines TRBV5-1 with TRBJ2-2; D ambiguous. V lost 0 bases to trimming and J lost 1 base, with 7 bases between them. The CDR3 has 15 residues. The germline gives CDR1 SGHRS, CDR2 YFSETQ. The CDR3 nucleotides are TGCGCCAGCAGCTTGGGACAACAGAACACCGGGGAGCTGTTTTTT. Encoded protein: CASSLGQQNTGELFF.

This rearrangement joins TRBV5-8 to TRBJ2-7; the D gene is possibly TRBD1 (5 bases). V dropped 4 bases and J dropped 3 bases, with 11 bases sitting between them. The CDR3 loop spans 13 amino acids. Germline V gives CDR1 SGHTS, CDR2 YDEGEE. CDR3 nucleotide sequence: TGTGCCAGCAGCATAGCCAGGGACTACGAGCAGTACTTC. This sequence encodes CASSIARDYEQYF.

This chain links TRBV19 with TRBJ2-5, with 9 positions matching TRBD2. The CDR3 has 17 residues. The germline gives CDR1 LNHDA, CDR2 SQIVND (reference sequence). V shed 5 bases and J 5 bases; nucleotides not matched to a gene: 15. Here the CDR3 reads CASSSSAAGGGEETQYF. CDR3 nucleotide sequence: TGTGCCAGTAGTTCCTCCGCAGCGGGGGGCGGGGAGGAGACCCAGTACTTC. Looking up the rest from reference TRBV19 and TRBJ2-5 gives the full variable domain: DGGITQSPKYLFRKEGQNVTLSCEQNLNHDAMYWYRQDPGQGLRLIYYSQIVNDFQKGDIAEGYSVSREKKESFPLTVTSAQKNPTAFYLCASSSSAAGGGEETQYFGPGTRLLVL.

The chain joins TRBV19 to TRBJ2-6, with D unclear. Trimming left V 3 bases short and J 2 bases short, with 11 bases between. The CDR3 contains 16 residues. The V gene's germline CDR1 is LNHDA and CDR2 SQIVND (reference sequence). The CDR3 nucleotides are TGTGCCAGTAGTATGAGTCACTTCCCTGGGGCCAACGTCCTGACTTTC. Protein sequence: CASSMSHFPGANVLTF.

The rearrangement uses TRBV6-4 and TRBJ2-5, with D tentatively TRBD2 (6 bases). Trimming left V 5 bases short and J 2 bases short, with 15 bases between. This CDR3 has 15 residues. From germline, CDR1 is MRHNA and CDR2 SNTAGT. The CDR3 loop is CASSRSSGGQETQYF. The CDR3 DNA is TGTGCCAGCAGTCGAAGCTCCGGGGGTCAAGAGACCCAGTACTTC.

The chain has TRBV7-3 and TRBJ1-6; D might be TRBD1 (5 bases). Germline V gene lookup returns CDR1 SGHTA and CDR2 FQGTGA. The CDR3 has 15 amino acids. Deletions cut 8 bases from V and 7 bases from J, with 18 bases between. The CDR3 nucleotides read TGTGCCAGCGGAAAGGGGCCATTTCCGAATTCACCCCTCCACTTT. The encoded protein is CASGKGPFPNSPLHF.

The V gene is TRBV6-1, the J gene TRBJ2-7, with 9 bases lining up with TRBD2. CDR3 size: 15 residues. CDR1 is MNHNS and CDR2 is SASEGT in the germline V gene. Losses at the gene ends were 3 bases for V and 3 bases for J; bases not matched to a gene: 6. The CDR3: CASSDKTSGHYEQYF. As DNA, the CDR3 is TGTGCCAGCAGTGACAAGACTAGCGGACACTACGAGCAGTACTTC.

This clone was seen only once. The chain employs TRBV7-2 and TRBJ2-5; 13 bases align to TRBD2. Looked up from germline, CDR1 is SGHTA and CDR2 is FQGNSA. The ends lost 5 bases at V and 4 bases at J; junction bases unmatched: 7. CDR3 length equals 16 residues. The CDR3 protein is CASSQSTSGGAETQYF. The CDR3 DNA is TGTGCCAGCAGCCAATCAACTAGCGGGGGGGCAGAGACCCAGTACTTC. Variable domain in full (rest from reference TRBV7-2 and TRBJ2-5): GAGVSQSPSNKVTEKGKDVELRCDPISGHTALYWYRQSLGQGLEFLIYFQGNSAPDKSGLPSDRFSAERTGGSVSTLTIQRTQQEDSAVYLCASSQSTSGGAETQYFGPGTRLLVL.

The CDR3 region has the DNA TGTGCCAGTATGCGGGGAACTGAAGCTTTCTTT. This gives the protein CASMRGTEAFF. This chain connects TRBV19 to TRBJ1-1; unclear D gene. The V end lost 7 bases, the J end lost 5 bases, and 8 bases lay between the germline ends. The CDR3 runs to 11 residues. Germline CDR1 and CDR2: LNHDA and SQIVND (reference sequence).

The chain carries TRBV4-2 and TRBJ2-6; D gene uncertain. The germline V gene encodes CDR1 LGHNA and CDR2 YNFKEQ. V was shortened by 3 bases and J by 3 bases, with 3 bases between the two germline ends. The CDR3 length is 13 residues. DNA of the CDR3: TGTGCCAGCAGCCACCATGGGGCCAACGTCCTGACTTTC. It specifies CASSHHGANVLTF.

The V and J genes are TRBV6-6 and TRBJ1-2; 8 bases match TRBD1. J lost 4 bases, V lost 5 bases, and 0 bases had no gene match. CDR3 length: 12 amino acids. Germline V gives CDR1 MNHNY, CDR2 SVGAGI (reference sequence). This CDR3 reads CASSGQGYGYTF. The CDR3 coding sequence is TGTGCCAGCAGTGGACAGGGCTATGGCTACACCTTC.

This clone was counted ten times or more. The CDR3 DNA reads TGTGCCAGCAGTCCAGGGACAGGGGGCTTGGATACGCAGTATTTT. Amino acid sequence: CASSPGTGGLDTQYF. The V call is TRBV6-6, the J call TRBJ2-3, with TRBD1 matching over 12 bases. The CDR3 spans 15 residues. The trim removed 5 bases at V and 6 bases at J, leaving 6 bases unmatched. Germline CDR1 is MNHNY and CDR2 is SVGAGI (reference sequence).

The rearrangement joins TRBV7-8 to TRBJ1-2; D perhaps matches TRBD1 (5 bases). Germline V CDR1 and CDR2: SGHVS, FQNEAQ. The CDR3 contains 17 residues. V dropped 5 bases and J dropped 4 bases, with 23 bases sitting between them. CDR3 sequence reads: CASSGRWGGPGGYGYTF. CDR3 nucleotide sequence: TGTGCCAGCAGCGGACGGTGGGGCGGTCCGGGGGGCTATGGCTACACCTTC.

V usage is TRBV25-1 and J usage is TRBJ2-5, with 9 bases identical to TRBD1. V was clipped by 4 bases and J by 4 bases; unmatched bases: 4. Per germline, CDR1 MGHDK and CDR2 SYGVNS. This CDR3 region has 14 residues. The CDR3 DNA reads TGTGCCAGCAGTGCCGGGACAGGGCGAGAGACCCAGTACTTC. Translated: CASSAGTGRETQYF.

There are a few counts of this clone. The chain combines TRBV6-5 with TRBJ2-7; possible D gene TRBD1, 5 bases. The CDR3 sequence is 13 residues long. Trimming removed 5 bases from V and 6 bases from J, with 14 bases in between. Looked up from germline, CDR1 is MNHEY and CDR2 is SVGAGI. In DNA, the CDR3 is TGTGCCAGCAGTCAAGCCTCAGGGTCCGAGCAGTACTTC. Its protein product is CASSQASGSEQYF.